This paragraph reports one T cell receptor beta chain. No cognate antigen has been identified for it. The record has no base qualities; no much larger clone is one base away. The data were obtained in a study of blood T cell repertoires in COVID-19 (dated by TCRdb to the early 2020s). Turning to the overall study: Collaborator samples came from the United States, Italy and Spain and covered acute and convalescent phases of COVID-19. The samples were drawn from the first 160 participants of the ongoing ImmuneRACE study and from 950 to 1,500 subjects provided by 6 global collaborators. The dataset comprised deeply sampled blood TCRbeta repertoires from subjects exposed to, actively infected with, or recovered from COVID-19. Nearly every sample came with metadata listing a de-identified subject ID, COVID-19 status, age in years and sex. The material from the prospective study consisted of cDNA or gDNA derived from T cells, B-cell-depleted T cells, or PBMCs. Where available, HLA class I and class II types were obtained from metadata supplied by the sample provider rather than from assay-based typing. A freely available public database, intended as a resource for researchers studying the immune response to SARS-CoV-2, is where the repertoires were released. What the authors observed across the whole study: How much clinical and demographic metadata was included differed by source and by participant, and the metadata was provided uncurated.

Its CDR3 holds 17 amino acids, cysteine through phenylalanine. Of the read, only the CDR3 DNA is kept; its 51 bases are in frame from base 1. CDR1 and CDR2 are read off the germline V gene as SGHVS and FNYEAQ. V has 1 base trimmed and J has 0 bases trimmed; junction bases matching no gene number 6. The immunoSEQ Assay, a bias-controlled multiplex PCR, was used to amplify TCRbeta CDR3 regions from genomic DNA. Processing in the source paper ran as follows. Within the assay, amplification of reference gene primers was used to estimate how many nucleated cells each sample contained. To quantify the absolute abundance of each unique TCRbeta CDR3 rearrangement, sequence reads were collapsed and filtered. For each sample, productive Simpson clonality was calculated as the square root of Simpson's diversity index over productive rearrangements. Held by TCRdb, this immuneACCESS table contains in-frame sequences only and omits some clones. Under half of the omission traces to an unresolved V gene where checked; the cause of the rest is unknown. The V and J calls and the clone size are those of that table, but D and trimming were determined from the DNA. A total of some 260,000 clones appear in this sample, 82% of them only once. The leading ten clones occupy roughly 3% of the sample.

Each collaborating institution followed its own protocols to collect whole blood in K2EDTA tubes. For TCRbeta analysis, collaborators shipped samples in one of three forms: frozen whole blood, isolated PBMCs, or DNA extracted from either of those sample types. Material for sequencing was peripheral blood. This receptor was taken from a woman aged 18-29 years with acute or convalescent COVID-19. The sequence links TRBV7-6 to TRBJ2-5; TRBD2 matches 9 bases in the middle. The CDR3: CASSLDMASGDQETQYF. DNA sequence: TGTGCCAGCAGCTTAGATATGGCTAGCGGGGACCAAGAGACCCAGTACTTC.